One and the same sample provided the 15 T cell receptor beta chains below, sequenced in a study of blood T cells in healthy people across ages. PCR was performed a second time for roughly 7 to 12 cycles using a sample-barcoded 5' primer and a J-beta primer mix. From the 5' RACE reads, TCRdb called clonotypes with MiXCR, one entry per CDR3 protein. The sample shows around 700,000 distinct CDR3 sequences, approximately 25% of them seen only once. The data were also submitted as part of a second study, on T cells of mothers and their children.

Sequencing was done on a sample of blood. The receptor source for this set is a boy aged 5-17 years in good health.

This clonotype was counted ten times or more. The chain joins TRBV29-1 to TRBJ2-3; TRBD2 agrees at 10 bases. The CDR3 runs 15 residues. CDR1 SQVTM and CDR2 ANQGSEA come from the germline V gene. V was clipped by 3 bases and J by 4 bases; unmatched bases: 7. CDR3 sequence reads: CSVEVSGGNPDTQYF. Here the CDR3 DNA reads TGCAGCGTTGAGGTTAGCGGGGGGAACCCAGATACGCAGTATTTT.

In this sample, this clonotype turned up a few times. The V call is TRBV5-1, the J call TRBJ2-5; D is tentatively TRBD1 or TRBD2 (5 bases each). The CDR3 is 14 amino acids. The V gene's germline CDR1 is SGHRS and CDR2 YFSETQ. The V gene lost 4 bases and the J gene lost 5 bases, with 15 bases spanning the gap. Here the CDR3 DNA reads TGCGCCAGCAGCGGGGGACGGCTCCGGGAGACCCAGTACTTC. It yields the protein CASSGGRLRETQYF.

To note about this clonotype: At one of its ends the junction is not consistent with the germline gene, which may arise from a read error. This rearrangement joins TRBV2 to TRBJ2-1; maybe TRBD1 (7 bases). This CDR3 is 14 amino acids long. Germline-derived CDR1 and CDR2 are SNHLY and FYNNEI. The CDR3 sequence: CASMRQGGLVEPFF. CDR3 sequence (DNA): TGTGCCAGCATGAGGCAGGGGGGCCTGGTTGAGCCGTTCTTC.

V and J are TRBV11-2 and TRBJ2-1; 7 positions agree with TRBD2. The CDR3 length is 14 residues. CDR1 SGHAT and CDR2 FQNNGV come from the germline V gene. The V and J ends lost 7 bases and 4 bases, in that order; junction bases with no gene match: 7. The DNA of the CDR3 is TGTGCCAGCACTCGGGGGGTTGAATACAATGAGCAGTTCTTC. The encoded protein is CASTRGVEYNEQFF.

In this sample, this clonotype turned up a few times. The CDR3 sequence is CASSFLREQFF. The DNA for the CDR3 is TGTGCCAGCAGTTTCCTCCGCGAGCAGTTCTTC. This rearrangement joins TRBV12-3 or TRBV12-4 to TRBJ2-5; D gene uncertain. The DNA end is more similar to TRBJ2-1, so the J call may be wrong. This CDR3 spans 11 amino acids.

Only a few counts were recorded for this clonotype. A junction boundary mismatches the germline segment, possibly from a read error. The V gene is TRBV6-5, the J gene TRBJ1-1; TRBD1 matches at 9 bases. CDR1 is MNHEY, CDR2 SVGAGI, per germline. The CDR3 has 14 residues. CDR3: CASSSGQGWTEVFF. DNA for the CDR3: TGTGCCAGCAGTAGCGGACAGGGGTGGACTGAAGTTTTCTTT.

The chain recombines TRBV7-9 with TRBJ1-2; D may be TRBD1 (6 bases). Trimming took off 5 bases at V and 5 bases at J, with 21 bases between the two ends. The V gene's germline CDR1 is SEHNR and CDR2 FQNEAQ (reference sequence). The CDR3 consists of 16 residues. The CDR3 loop is CASSPDVGTTFYGYTF. CDR3 sequence (DNA): TGTGCCAGCAGCCCCGACGTCGGGACAACTTTTTATGGCTACACCTTC.

The rearrangement uses TRBV24-1 and TRBJ2-1, with 7 positions matching TRBD1. The J segment lost 8 bases and the V segment lost 1 base, leaving 4 bases of the junction unmatched. Per the germline V gene, CDR1 is KGHDR and CDR2 is SFDVKD. The CDR3 is 14 amino acids. Written as DNA, the CDR3 is TGTGCCACCAGTGATTTAGCCAGGGGGTATGAGCAGTTCTTC. Encoded protein: CATSDLARGYEQFF.

This clonotype has more than one count but fewer than ten. The V and J genes are TRBV29-1 and TRBJ2-1; D might be TRBD1 or TRBD2, each matching 5 bases. Germline V lookup: CDR1 SQVTM, CDR2 ANQGSEA. The CDR3 extends over 12 amino acids. The V end lost 7 bases, the J end lost 5 bases, and 12 bases lay between the germline ends. CDR3 sequence (DNA): TGCAGCGAAGGGACCGATCACAATGAGCAGTTCTTC. Protein sequence: CSEGTDHNEQFF.

This rearrangement joins TRBV3-1 to TRBJ1-4; 7 nucleotides agree with TRBD1. V trimming: 4 bases; J trimming: 5 bases; junction bases outside the gene matches: 4. This CDR3 spans 14 amino acids. CDR1 is LGHDT, CDR2 YNNKEL, per germline (reference sequence). CDR3 amino acids: CASSRRQGNEKLFF. Here the CDR3 DNA reads TGTGCCAGCAGCCGTAGACAGGGAAATGAAAAACTGTTTTTT.

The V and J genes are TRBV28 and TRBJ2-3, with D possibly matching TRBD2 (6 bases). V lost 3 bases to trimming and J lost 6 bases, with 16 bases between them. Germline assignment: CDR1 MDHEN and CDR2 SYDVKM. This CDR3 has 15 residues. The CDR3 here is CASSLGPRRVDTQYF. DNA for the CDR3: TGTGCCAGCAGTTTGGGGCCGCGGAGGGTCGATACGCAGTATTTT. The variable domain in full, with the rest retrieved from reference TRBV28 and TRBJ2-3, is DVKVTQSSRYLVKRTGEKVFLECVQDMDHENMFWYRQDPGLGLRLIYFSYDVKMKEKGDIPEGYSVSREKKERFSLILESASTNQTSMYLCASSLGPRRVDTQYFGPGTRLTVL.

This clonotype was recorded at least ten times. The V and J genes are TRBV7-6 and TRBJ1-5; no definite D call. From germline, CDR1 is SGHVS and CDR2 FNYEAQ. V lost 4 bases, J lost 1 base, and 26 bases lay in between. CDR3 length equals 20 residues. This CDR3 is CASSSITSDLSLGSNQPQHF. The CDR3 DNA reads TGTGCCAGCAGCTCCATTACTTCGGACCTCTCCCTGGGGAGCAATCAGCCCCAGCATTTT.

This clonotype was observed a few times. The rearrangement links TRBV7-2 to TRBJ2-5; TRBD2 matches at 8 bases. CDR1 and CDR2 (germline): SGHTA, FQGNSA. This CDR3 comprises 15 residues. With 5 bases clipped from V and 6 bases from J, the junction kept 11 bases outside the gene matches. Written as DNA, the CDR3 is TGTGCCAGCAGCACCCTCCCGGGACTAGAGCAGACCCAGTACTTC. Protein sequence: CASSTLPGLEQTQYF.

The V gene is TRBV6-1, the J gene TRBJ2-1; 8 bases match TRBD1. V was clipped by 7 bases and J by 8 bases; unmatched bases: 1. CDR1 is MNHNS and CDR2 is SASEGT in the germline V gene. This CDR3 contains 11 residues. CDR3 coding DNA: TGTGCCAGCACGACAGGGGATGAGCAGTTCTTC. Translating gives CASTTGDEQFF.

The chain joins TRBV29-1 to TRBJ2-1, with 8 bases lining up with TRBD2. The DNA end is more similar to TRBJ2-5, so the J call may be wrong. CDR1 and CDR2 (germline): SQVTM, ANQGSEA. The CDR3 runs 15 residues. The CDR3 loop reads CSVTGGSGGRETQYF. CDR3 coding DNA: TGCAGCGTTACGGGGGGGAGCGGGGGTCGGGAGACCCAGTACTTC.